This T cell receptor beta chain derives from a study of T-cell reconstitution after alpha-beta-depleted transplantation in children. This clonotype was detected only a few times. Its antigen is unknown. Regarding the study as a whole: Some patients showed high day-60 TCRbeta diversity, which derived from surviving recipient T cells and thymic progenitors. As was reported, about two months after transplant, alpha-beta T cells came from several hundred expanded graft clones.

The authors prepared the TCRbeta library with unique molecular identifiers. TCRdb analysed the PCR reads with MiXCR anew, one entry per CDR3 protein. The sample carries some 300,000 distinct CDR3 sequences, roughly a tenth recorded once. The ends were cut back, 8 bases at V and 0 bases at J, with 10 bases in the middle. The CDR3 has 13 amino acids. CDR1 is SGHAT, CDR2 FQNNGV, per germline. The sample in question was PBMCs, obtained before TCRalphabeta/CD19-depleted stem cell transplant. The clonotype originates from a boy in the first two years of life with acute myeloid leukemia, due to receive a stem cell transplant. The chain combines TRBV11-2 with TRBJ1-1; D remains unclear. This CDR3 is CASGEWVNTEAFF. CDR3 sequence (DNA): TGTGCCAGCGGGGAATGGGTGAACACTGAAGCTTTCTTT.